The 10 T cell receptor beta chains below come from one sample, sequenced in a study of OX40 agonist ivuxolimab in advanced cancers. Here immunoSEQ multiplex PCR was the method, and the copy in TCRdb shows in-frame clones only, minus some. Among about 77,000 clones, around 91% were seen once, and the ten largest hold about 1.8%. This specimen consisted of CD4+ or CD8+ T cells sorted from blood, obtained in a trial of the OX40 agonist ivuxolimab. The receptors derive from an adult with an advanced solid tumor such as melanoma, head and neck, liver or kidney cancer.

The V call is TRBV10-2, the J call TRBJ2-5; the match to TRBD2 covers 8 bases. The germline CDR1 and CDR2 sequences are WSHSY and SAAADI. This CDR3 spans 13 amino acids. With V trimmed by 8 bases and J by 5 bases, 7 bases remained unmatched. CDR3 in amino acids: CASSGLARETQYF. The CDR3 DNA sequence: TGCGCCAGCTCCGGACTAGCTCGGGAGACCCAGTACTTC.

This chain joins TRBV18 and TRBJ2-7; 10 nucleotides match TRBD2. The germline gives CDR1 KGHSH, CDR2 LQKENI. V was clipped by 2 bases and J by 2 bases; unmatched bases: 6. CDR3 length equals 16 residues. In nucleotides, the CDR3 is TGTGCCAGCTCACCAGGGTCTAGCGGGGGACCCTACGAGCAGTACTTC. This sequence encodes CASSPGSSGGPYEQYF.

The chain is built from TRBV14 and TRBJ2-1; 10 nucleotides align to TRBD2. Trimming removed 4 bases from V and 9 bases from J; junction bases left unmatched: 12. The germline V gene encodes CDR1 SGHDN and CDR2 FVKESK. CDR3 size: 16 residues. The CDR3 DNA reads TGTGCCAGCAGCCGGCAACTAGCGGGGAGCTTTGGTGAGCAGTTCTTC. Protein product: CASSRQLAGSFGEQFF.

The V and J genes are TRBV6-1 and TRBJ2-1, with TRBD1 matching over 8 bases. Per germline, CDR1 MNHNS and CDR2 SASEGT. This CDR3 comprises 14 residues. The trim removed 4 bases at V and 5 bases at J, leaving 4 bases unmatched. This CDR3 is CASSAGGIDNEQFF. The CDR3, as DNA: TGTGCCAGCAGTGCAGGGGGCATCGACAATGAGCAGTTCTTC.

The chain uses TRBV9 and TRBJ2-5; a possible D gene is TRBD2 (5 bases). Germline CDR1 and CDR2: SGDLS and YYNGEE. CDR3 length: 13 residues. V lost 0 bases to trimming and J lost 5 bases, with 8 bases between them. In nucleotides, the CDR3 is TGTGCCAGCAGCGTAGCGGGGTGGGAGACCCAGTACTTC. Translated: CASSVAGWETQYF.

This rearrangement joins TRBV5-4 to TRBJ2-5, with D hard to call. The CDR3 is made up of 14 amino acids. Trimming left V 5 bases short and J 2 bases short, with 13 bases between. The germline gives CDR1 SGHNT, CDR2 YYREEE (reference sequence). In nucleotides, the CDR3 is TGTGCCAGCAGTCTCGCCGGGCGGCAAGAGACCCAGTACTTC. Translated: CASSLAGRQETQYF.

The CDR3 sequence: CATQRLAGGLDTQYF. For the CDR3, the DNA is TGTGCCACCCAGCGACTAGCGGGAGGGCTAGATACGCAGTATTTT. The V call is TRBV6-5, the J call TRBJ2-3; TRBD2 matches 14 bases. The V gene end was trimmed by 10 bases and the J gene end by 5 bases; junction bases not matched to a gene: 8. Germline assignment: CDR1 MNHEY and CDR2 SVGAGI. This CDR3 comprises 15 residues.

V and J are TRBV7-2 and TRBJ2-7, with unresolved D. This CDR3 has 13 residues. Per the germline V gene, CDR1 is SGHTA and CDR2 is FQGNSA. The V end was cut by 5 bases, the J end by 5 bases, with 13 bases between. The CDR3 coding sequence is TGTGCCAGCAGCAACCGGCTTCTGAACGAGCAGTACTTC. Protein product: CASSNRLLNEQYF.

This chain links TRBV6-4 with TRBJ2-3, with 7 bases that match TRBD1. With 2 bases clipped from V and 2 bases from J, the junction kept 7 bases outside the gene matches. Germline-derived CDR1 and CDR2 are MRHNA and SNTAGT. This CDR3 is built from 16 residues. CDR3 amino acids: CASSDPGTANTDTQYF. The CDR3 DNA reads TGTGCCAGCAGTGACCCCGGGACAGCCAACACAGATACGCAGTATTTT.

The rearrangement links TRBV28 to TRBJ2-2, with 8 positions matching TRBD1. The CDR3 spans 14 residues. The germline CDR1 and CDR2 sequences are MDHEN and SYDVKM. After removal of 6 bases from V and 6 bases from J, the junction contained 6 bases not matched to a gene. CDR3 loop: CASRTGDRAGELFF. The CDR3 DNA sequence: TGTGCCAGCAGGACAGGGGATAGGGCCGGGGAGCTGTTTTTT.